The text below deals with one T cell receptor beta chain. What it binds is not known. The table came from immunoSEQ multiplex PCR; TCRdb's copy has only in-frame clones and leaves some out. The sample includes about 7,200 clones, more than 70% of them seen just once. The sample comes from a study of T cell clonotyping in hematopoietic cell transplantation. Regarding the study as a whole: After transplant, recipient diversity fell while pathologically expanded clonotypes grew through day 180.

Trimming pared 6 bases from V and 1 base from J, leaving 12 bases between. The CDR3 totals 14 residues. Per germline, CDR1 SNHLY and CDR2 FYNNEI. The material was PBMCs, obtained 100 days after allogeneic stem cell transplant. This sequence joins TRBV2 and TRBJ2-5; D perhaps matches TRBD1 (7 bases). The TCR sequence derives from a young adult male patient who had an allogeneic stem cell transplant from a related donor, so the T cells may come from the graft donor. Some clones in this sample may be carry-over from other donors' samples. CDR3 nucleotides: TGTGCCAGCAGAAGGAGGGGGCTCCAAGAGACCCAGTACTTC. Encoded protein: CASRRRGLQETQYF.